Following are 3 T cell receptor beta chains from one sample sequenced in a study of cytomegalovirus exposure and HLA in healthy donors. Primers included in the PCR were 60 Vbeta and 13 Jbeta primers. Measured with immunoSEQ multiplex PCR; TCRdb has only the in-frame clones, and not every one. Of about 200,000 clones listed, 75% to 85% are singletons. Sequencing was carried out using PBMCs. The receptors here all came from a male donor in good health and CMV-seropositive.

The chain is built from TRBV19 and TRBJ1-5, with a possible D match to TRBD1 (6 bases). The CDR3 sequence is 12 residues long. V was cut by 3 bases and J by 9 bases, with 9 bases left in between. Germline V gene data show CDR1 as LNHDA and CDR2 as SQIVND (reference sequence). This CDR3 is CASSIQQGPQHF. The CDR3 coding sequence is TGTGCCAGTAGTATCCAACAGGGGCCCCAGCATTTT.

On this clone itself: Here the CDR3 omits its conserved ending phenylalanine or tryptophan, so a read error is the likely source. Because the CDR3's place on the DNA is in doubt, the DNA is left out and the CDR3 is given as listed by TCRdb. The chain joins TRBV4-1 to TRBJ2-7; TRBD2, as called in the table, went unchecked against the DNA. Per the germline V gene, CDR1 is MGHRA and CDR2 is YSYEKL. The CDR3 has 10 amino acids, counting both end residues. CDR3 amino acids: CASSQPGKRL.

This clone was recorded once. V is TRBV4-3 and J is TRBJ2-1; the match to TRBD1 covers 12 bases. With 5 bases clipped from V and 6 bases from J, the junction kept 11 bases outside the gene matches. Germline CDR1 reads LGHNA; CDR2 reads YSLEER. The CDR3 length is 17 residues. CDR3 in amino acids: CASSSTIGTGGLNEQFF. The CDR3 region has the DNA TGCGCCAGCAGCTCTACAATCGGGACAGGGGGCCTCAATGAGCAGTTCTTC.